One and the same sample provided the 25 T cell receptor beta chains below, sequenced in a study of blood T cells in healthy people across ages. Combining a sample-barcoded 5' primer with a J-beta primer mix, a second PCR ran for roughly 7 to 12 cycles. TCRdb re-called the 5' RACE reads through MiXCR, storing one row per CDR3 protein. There are some 890,000 distinct CDR3 sequences in the sample; about 28% occur only once, and about 9.4% lies in the top ten. A further study also used this sample, focusing on T cells of mothers and their children.

Sequencing input: blood. These receptors came from a woman between 35 and 50 years old in good health.

The rearrangement links TRBV29-1 to TRBJ2-1; possibly TRBD1 for D (5 bases). The ends were cut back, 4 bases at V and 7 bases at J, with 14 bases in the middle. CDR1 is SQVTM and CDR2 is ANQGSEA in the germline V gene. This CDR3 spans 13 amino acids. The CDR3 loop reads CSVGQRLGNEQFF. Written as DNA, the CDR3 is TGCAGCGTTGGACAGCGCTTGGGGAATGAGCAGTTCTTC.

This clonotype was picked up a small number of times. A much more abundant neighbour one base away suggests this may be a read error. The rearrangement uses TRBV15 and TRBJ2-1; 7 nucleotides line up with TRBD2. TRBJ2-7 explains the end of the DNA better; the J call may be wrong. CDR3 length: 13 residues. Per the germline V gene, CDR1 is LNHNV and CDR2 is YYDKDF (reference sequence). The CDR3 DNA reads TGTGCCTCCAGCCGCCGGGCGGGGGACGAGCAGTACTTC. Amino acid sequence: CASSRRAGDEQYF.

This clonotype was seen only a few times. At one boundary the junction diverges from the germline segment, which might be a read error. V gene TRBV5-1 combines with J gene TRBJ1-2; D is ambiguous. Germline V lookup: CDR1 SGHRS, CDR2 YFSETQ. This CDR3 is built from 12 residues. CDR3 sequence: CASSRENYDYTF. The CDR3 bases are TGCGCCAGCAGCCGGGAAAACTATGACTACACCTTC.

The sample holds many counts of this clonotype. This chain uses TRBV7-3 with TRBJ1-2; D possibly corresponds to TRBD1 (5 bases). CDR1 SGHTA and CDR2 FQGTGA come from the germline V gene. There are 12 residues in the CDR3. V was clipped by 2 bases and J by 10 bases, with 11 bases between them. Here the CDR3 reads CASSLGREDYTF. The CDR3 nucleotides read TGTGCCAGCAGCTTAGGCAGGGAGGACTACACCTTC.

V gene TRBV20-1 combines with J gene TRBJ2-3; 8 bases agree with TRBD1. Trimming took 1 base from V and 3 from J; bases not matched to a gene: 18. CDR1 is DFQATT, CDR2 SNEGSKA, per germline (reference sequence). This CDR3 region has 19 residues. Written as DNA, the CDR3 is TGCAGTGCTAGAGTAGAAATTTCGTGGACAGGGACCACAACAGATACGCAGTATTTT. Residues: CSARVEISWTGTTTDTQYF.

The genes are TRBV7-2 and TRBJ2-1; 9 bases align to TRBD2. The CDR3 contains 15 residues. CDR1 SGHTA and CDR2 FQGNSA come from the germline V gene. The ends lost 1 base at V and 7 bases at J; junction bases unmatched: 5. The CDR3 protein is CASSLEIAGANEQFF. DNA for the CDR3: TGTGCCAGCAGCTTAGAAATAGCGGGGGCAAATGAGCAGTTCTTC. Full variable domain (remainder filled in from reference TRBV7-2 and TRBJ2-1): GAGVSQSPSNKVTEKGKDVELRCDPISGHTALYWYRQSLGQGLEFLIYFQGNSAPDKSGLPSDRFSAERTGGSVSTLTIQRTQQEDSAVYLCASSLEIAGANEQFFGPGTRLTVL.

This clonotype was counted ten times or more. This sequence joins TRBV9 and TRBJ2-4; 10 nucleotides match TRBD2. CDR1 is SGDLS and CDR2 is YYNGEE in the germline V gene. V lost 0 bases, J lost 4 bases, and 4 bases stayed unmatched. The CDR3 has 16 amino acids. CDR3 bases: TGTGCCAGCAGCGTAGGGAGCGGGGGGGAGAAAAACATTCAGTACTTC. As protein: CASSVGSGGEKNIQYF.

This clonotype has more than one count but fewer than ten. The V and J genes are TRBV20-1 and TRBJ1-4; a weak D match, TRBD1 (5 bases). The CDR3 covers 14 residues. Germline loops: CDR1 DFQATT, CDR2 SNEGSKA (reference sequence). V was shortened by 3 bases and J by 4 bases, with 12 bases between the two germline ends. In DNA, the CDR3 is TGCAGTGCTAGGAGAACAGGTGGTAATGAAAAACTGTTTTTT. Translating it yields CSARRTGGNEKLFF.

This clonotype was observed a few times. The rearrangement joins TRBV3-1 to TRBJ1-1; unclear D gene. Germline V gene lookup returns CDR1 LGHDT and CDR2 YNNKEL (reference sequence). Trimming left V 2 bases short and J 1 base short, with 11 bases between. This CDR3 comprises 15 residues. CDR3 protein: CASSQWESTNTEAFF. DNA of the CDR3: TGTGCCAGCAGCCAATGGGAATCCACGAACACTGAAGCTTTCTTT.

This clonotype was recorded many times. The V gene is TRBV5-1, the J gene TRBJ2-7; D might be TRBD1 (6 bases). This CDR3 has 15 residues. The V end was cut by 4 bases, the J end by 2 bases, with 16 bases between. The germline V gene encodes CDR1 SGHRS and CDR2 YFSETQ. In nucleotides, the CDR3 is TGCGCCAGCAGCCTCCGACAGGACCAACCCTACGAGCAGTACTTC. Translation: CASSLRQDQPYEQYF.

V and J are TRBV20-1 and TRBJ2-5, with D possibly being TRBD1 or TRBD2 (6 bases each). Germline V gives CDR1 DFQATT, CDR2 SNEGSKA (reference sequence). Trimming removed 0 bases at V and 1 base at J, with 15 bases between. This CDR3 spans 16 amino acids. CDR3 sequence: CSARDSKGGIQETQYF. Here the CDR3 DNA reads TGCAGTGCTAGAGACTCTAAGGGGGGAATCCAAGAGACCCAGTACTTC.

For this clonotype: A read error may be the cause here, since a much bigger clone is one base away. CDR3 DNA: TGTGCCAGCAGCTTAGGGGGACTAGCGGGGGGGCCAAGTGAGCAGTACTTC. It is translated as CASSLGGLAGGPSEQYF. This rearrangement joins TRBV7-2 to TRBJ2-5; 16 nucleotides line up with TRBD2. V was pared by 1 base and J by 11 bases, with 10 bases of the junction left unmatched. The CDR3 totals 17 residues. CDR1 is SGHTA, CDR2 FQGNSA, per germline.

In its sample, this clonotype was seen once. A much larger clone differs from this one at a single base, so this may be a read error. The V call is TRBV6-2 or TRBV6-3, the J call TRBJ2-5, with TRBD2 matching over 8 bases. Germline V CDR1 and CDR2: MNHEY, SVGEGT. This CDR3 has 20 residues. Unmatched junction bases numbered 32, after V lost 6 bases and J lost 11 bases. The CDR3 bases are TGTGCCAGCAGCCTTACCTCCGGGACTAGGGGCGAAAAAAATTACTACGGGCAGTACTTC. As protein: CASSLTSGTRGEKNYYGQYF.

This clonotype occurred a few times. The chain is built from TRBV3-1 and TRBJ2-1, with D uncertain. This CDR3 has 11 amino acids. CDR1 LGHDT and CDR2 YNNKEL come from the germline V gene (reference sequence). Between the trimmed V and J ends, which lost 0 bases and 12 bases, there was a span of 6 bases. In nucleotides, the CDR3 is TGTGCCAGCAGCCAAGAGCTTTTGCAGTTCTTC. This gives the protein CASSQELLQFF.

In its sample, this clonotype was seen a few times. The chain uses TRBV28 and TRBJ2-1; 9 bases agree with TRBD1. The ends lost 3 bases at V and 8 bases at J; junction bases unmatched: 5. Germline lookup yields CDR1 MDHEN and CDR2 SYDVKM. CDR3 length: 14 amino acids. The CDR3 sequence: CASSFRDRDDEQFF. CDR3 in DNA: TGTGCCAGCAGTTTTCGGGACAGGGATGATGAGCAGTTCTTC.

Only a few counts were recorded for this clonotype. This sequence joins TRBV28 and TRBJ1-2; no reliable D call. CDR3 length: 13 residues. V lost 2 bases to trimming and J lost 8 bases, with 12 bases between them. Per the germline V gene, CDR1 is MDHEN and CDR2 is SYDVKM. The DNA of the CDR3 is TGTGCCAGCAGTTTACAAGCCGGCCCGGGCTACACCTTC. This gives the protein CASSLQAGPGYTF.

V and J are TRBV9 and TRBJ1-1; D is possibly TRBD1 (6 bases). This CDR3 spans 15 amino acids. V lost 4 bases, J lost 5 bases, and 18 bases lay in between. Per germline, CDR1 SGDLS and CDR2 YYNGEE. The CDR3 loop is CASSLYRDSTTEAFF. CDR3 in DNA: TGTGCCAGCAGCTTGTACAGGGACTCCACAACTGAAGCTTTCTTT. Based on the CDR3 plus reference TRBV9 and TRBJ1-1, the full variable domain is DSGVTQTPKHLITATGQRVTLRCSPRSGDLSVYWYQQSLDQGLQFLIQYYNGEERAKGNILERFSAQQFPDLHSELNLSSLELGDSALYFCASSLYRDSTTEAFFGQGTRLTVV.

J is TRBJ1-2 and V is TRBV9, with D unresolved. Trimming shortened V by 0 bases and J by 0 bases, and 9 bases separated the two germline ends. Germline CDR1 SGDLS, CDR2 YYNGEE. CDR3 length equals 15 residues. The CDR3 protein is CASSVEVTTNYGYTF. The CDR3 nucleotides read TGTGCCAGCAGCGTAGAGGTCACCACTAACTATGGCTACACCTTC.

In the case of this clonotype: A much larger clone lies one base from this, so it may be a read error. This chain uses TRBV7-2 with TRBJ2-7; D may be TRBD2 (5 bases). Germline CDR1 reads SGHTA; CDR2 reads FQGNSA. The germline V and J ends were trimmed by 4 bases and 12 bases, with 16 bases remaining between them. CDR3 length: 12 residues. CDR3 in amino acids: CASSSAGETRYF. The CDR3 DNA reads as TGTGCCAGCAGCTCCGCCGGGGAGACCCGGTACTTC.

With regard to this clonotype: One end of the junction varies from germline; a read error may be responsible. The chain uses TRBV7-9 and TRBJ2-7, with a possible D match to TRBD1 (6 bases). This CDR3 has 14 residues. The germline V gene has CDR1 SEHNR and CDR2 FQNEAQ (reference sequence). Here the CDR3 reads CTSSPQGTTYEQYF. In DNA, the CDR3 is TGTACCAGCAGCCCTCAGGGGACGACCTACGAGCAGTACTTC. Looking up the rest from reference TRBV7-9 and TRBJ2-7 gives the full variable domain: DTGVSQNPRHKITKRGQNVTFRCDPISEHNRLYWYRQTLGQGPEFLTYFQNEAQLEKSRLLSDRFSAERPKGSFSTLEIQRTEQGDSAMYLCTSSPQGTTYEQYFGPGTRLTVT.

This clonotype has a handful of counts. V gene TRBV7-3 combines with J gene TRBJ2-1; TRBD1 agrees at 7 bases. The V gene end was trimmed by 4 bases and the J gene end by 8 bases; junction bases not matched to a gene: 17. Germline-derived CDR1 and CDR2 are SGHTA and FQGTGA. The CDR3 is 17 residues long. This CDR3 is CASSSLPFEGALDEQFF. As DNA, the CDR3 is TGTGCCAGCAGCTCACTCCCTTTTGAGGGGGCCTTAGATGAGCAGTTCTTC.

This chain uses TRBV7-6 with TRBJ2-7; 7 bases are a match to TRBD2. Germline CDR1 is SGHVS and CDR2 is FNYEAQ. The CDR3 sequence is 12 residues long. Trimming cost V 5 bases and J 6 bases; bases outside gene matches: 4. The CDR3 region is CASSPGGAEQYF. CDR3 nucleotide sequence: TGTGCCAGCAGCCCGGGAGGAGCCGAGCAGTACTTC. Full variable domain (rest looked up from reference TRBV7-6 and TRBJ2-7): GAGVSQSPRYKVTKRGQDVALRCDPISGHVSLYWYRQALGQGPEFLTYFNYEAQQDKSGLPNDRFSAERPEGSISTLTIQRTEQRDSAMYRCASSPGGAEQYFGPGTRLTVT.

This clonotype was recorded at least ten times. The DNA for the CDR3 is TGTGCCAGCAGTTCCCTAGGGGGGGGTTCATACGAGCAGTACTTC. Translation: CASSSLGGGSYEQYF. The rearrangement uses TRBV27 and TRBJ2-7, with D perhaps TRBD2 (7 bases). In germline, CDR1 is MNHEY, CDR2 SMNVEV (reference sequence). The ends were cut back, 4 bases at V and 4 bases at J, with 17 bases in the middle. The CDR3 length is 15 residues.

V usage is TRBV2 and J usage is TRBJ1-4; D unresolved. CDR1 SNHLY and CDR2 FYNNEI come from the germline V gene. CDR3 size: 12 residues. Trimming left V 3 bases short and J 16 bases short, with 15 bases between. The CDR3 sequence: CASSEQEGSPFF. The CDR3 nucleotides read TGTGCCAGCAGTGAGCAGGAGGGATCCCCGTTTTTT.

The CDR3 DNA sequence: TGCAGTGCTAATAGCGGAAGCTCCTACGAGCAGTACTTC. Amino acid sequence: CSANSGSSYEQYF. The chain is built from TRBV20-1 and TRBJ2-7; perhaps TRBD2 as D (6 bases). V lost 4 bases, J lost 0 bases, and 10 bases lay in between. The CDR3 contains 13 residues. Germline CDR1 is DFQATT and CDR2 is SNEGSKA (reference sequence).